Listed here is a single T cell receptor beta chain. The antigen it recognizes is unknown. The sample holds no much larger clone one base away, and base qualities are not on file. Each collaborating institution followed its own protocols to collect whole blood in K2EDTA tubes. Collaborator samples were shipped for TCRbeta analysis as frozen whole blood, isolated PBMCs, or DNA extracted from either sample type. The immunoSEQ Assay, a bias-controlled multiplex PCR, was used to amplify TCRbeta CDR3 regions from genomic DNA. Under the source paper's analysis protocol: The number of nucleated cells in each sample was estimated from the amplification of reference gene primers within the assay. Sequence reads were collapsed and filtered to measure the absolute abundance of every unique TCRbeta CDR3 rearrangement. For each sample, productive Simpson clonality was calculated as the square root of Simpson's diversity index over productive rearrangements. TCRdb's version of the immuneACCESS table is confined to in-frame rearrangements and falls short of the full clone set. An unresolved V gene accounts for under half of the shortfall where checked; the remainder is of unknown origin. V, J and clone size were drawn from that table, and D and trimming were deduced from the DNA. A total of about 49,000 clones appear in this sample, 68% of them only once. In total, the top ten clones hold 8.8% of the sample.

The source of the sample is a study of blood T cell repertoires in COVID-19 (TCRdb year 2020). In terms of the full investigation: Samples from collaborators originated in the United States, Italy and Spain and spanned both the acute and convalescent phases of COVID-19. Samples were obtained from the ongoing ImmuneRACE study (first 160 participants) and from over 1,000 subjects provided by 6 global collaborators. The dataset comprised deeply sampled blood TCRbeta repertoires from subjects exposed to, actively infected with, or recovered from COVID-19. The sample metadata nearly always contained a de-identified subject ID, COVID-19 status, age in years and sex. The repertoires were released in a freely available public database meant as a resource for research on the immune response to SARS-CoV-2. Where available, HLA class I and class II types were obtained from metadata supplied by the sample provider rather than from assay-based typing. The prospective study material was composed of cDNA or gDNA derived from T cells, B-cell-depleted T cells, or PBMCs. General study outcomes and caveats: Clinical and demographic metadata were provided uncurated, with the amount varying by source and participant.

Trimming accounts for 5 bases at V and 6 bases at J, while the number of junction bases matched to no gene is 0. CDR1 and CDR2 were assigned from the germline V gene as MNHEY and SVGEGT. There are 11 amino acids in the CDR3, from cysteine to phenylalanine inclusive. The DNA shown is the 33-base CDR3, in frame from base 1. The chain joins TRBV6-2 or TRBV6-3 to TRBJ1-1, with TRBD1 matching 7 junction bases. The clonotype was recovered from a woman between 65 and 79 years old with acute or convalescent COVID-19. Sequenced sample: peripheral blood. The DNA reads as follows: TGTGCCAGCAGTCAGGGGGCTGAAGCTTTCTTT. Its product reads: CASSQGAEAFF.